What follows are 5 T cell receptor beta chains derived from one specimen sequenced in a study of blood T cell repertoires in COVID-19. Here immunoSEQ multiplex PCR was the method, and the copy in TCRdb shows in-frame clones only, minus some. The sample has about 17,000 clones; 80% to 90% are singletons. The sample was peripheral blood. These receptors originate from a man aged 55 to 69 with active COVID-19.

This chain joins TRBV6-5 and TRBJ2-5; possibly TRBD2 for D (7 bases). Germline values: CDR1 MNHEY, CDR2 SVGAGI. V was clipped by 2 bases and J by 5 bases, with 15 bases between them. The CDR3 has 15 residues. The CDR3 nucleotides are TGTGCCAGCAGTTACGGGGGAGGGGGTAGGGAGACCCAGTACTTC. This sequence encodes CASSYGGGGRETQYF.

The V call is TRBV5-5, the J call TRBJ2-3; 8 nucleotides line up with TRBD2. Germline CDR1 is SGHKS and CDR2 is YYEKEE (reference sequence). The CDR3 length is 17 residues. After removal of 2 bases from V and 4 bases from J, the junction contained 12 bases not matched to a gene. DNA of the CDR3: TGTGCCAGCAGCTTTAGCGGGACGAGTATCTCCGCAGATACGCAGTATTTT. Amino acid sequence: CASSFSGTSISADTQYF.

The J gene is TRBJ2-1, the V gene TRBV11-3; perhaps TRBD2 as D (6 bases). CDR1 SGHNT and CDR2 YENEEA come from the germline V gene. V lost 5 bases to trimming and J lost 6 bases, with 17 bases between them. The CDR3 length is 15 residues. CDR3 protein: CASSKSGLSGNEQFF. The CDR3 nucleotides are TGTGCCAGCAGCAAAAGTGGACTATCCGGCAATGAGCAGTTCTTC.

The gene calls are TRBV14 and TRBJ2-1; D is possibly TRBD2 (6 bases). The CDR3 loop spans 17 amino acids. V dropped 0 bases and J dropped 0 bases, with 12 bases sitting between them. Germline V gene data show CDR1 as SGHDN and CDR2 as FVKESK. This CDR3 reads CASSQDPGGLSYNEQFF. CDR3 bases: TGTGCCAGCAGCCAAGATCCCGGGGGACTCTCCTACAATGAGCAGTTCTTC. Looking up the rest from reference TRBV14 and TRBJ2-1 gives the full variable domain: EAGVTQFPSHSVIEKGQTVTLRCDPISGHDNLYWYRRVMGKEIKFLLHFVKESKQDESGMPNNRFLAERTGGTYSTLKVQPAELEDSGVYFCASSQDPGGLSYNEQFFGPGTRLTVL.

V gene TRBV6-2 or TRBV6-3 combines with J gene TRBJ1-6; D is perhaps TRBD1 (6 bases). The V end was cut by 3 bases, the J end by 7 bases, with 16 bases between. This CDR3 has 16 residues. Germline V lookup: CDR1 MNHEY, CDR2 SVGEGT. The CDR3 loop is CASSYWDIRSNSPLHF. The CDR3 bases are TGTGCCAGCAGTTATTGGGACATACGCTCAAATTCACCCCTCCACTTT.